This T cell receptor (beta chain) originates from a study of PD-1 blockade in classical Hodgkin lymphoma. The sample's time point: cycle 4 day 1 (C4D1), after less than 7 weeks of nivolumab. Every patient was affected by relapse after autologous stem cell transplantation, while exposure to brentuximab vedotin was not uniform. Germline V gives CDR1 KGHSH, CDR2 LQKENI. With 3 bases removed from V and 0 bases from J, the gap between germline ends came to 9 bases. The CDR3 is 15 residues long. The method was immunoSEQ multiplex PCR; TCRdb's version includes in-frame clones alone and lacks a portion of them. The data show tens of thousands of clones, around 80% seen once. Findings and limits, study-wide: Exclusion was applied to patients who started nivolumab under 1 year after ASCT.

Of note for this clone: As yet, its antigen is unknown.

The material sequenced was peripheral blood mononuclear cells (PBMCs), taken before the fourth cycle of nivolumab. J is TRBJ1-5 and V is TRBV18; the D is unclear. The TCR sequence derives from a human donor with classical Hodgkin lymphoma. The CDR3 nucleotides read TGTGCCAGCTCACCCGCGCCGGATAGCAATCAGCCCCAGCATTTT. The encoded protein is CASSPAPDSNQPQHF. Using reference TRBV18 and TRBJ1-5 for the parts outside the CDR3, the full variable domain is NAGVMQNPRHLVRRRGQEARLRCSPMKGHSHVYWYRQLPEEGLKFMVYLQKENIIDESGMPKERFSAEFPKEGPSILRIQQVVRGDSAAYFCASSPAPDSNQPQHFGDGTRLSIL.